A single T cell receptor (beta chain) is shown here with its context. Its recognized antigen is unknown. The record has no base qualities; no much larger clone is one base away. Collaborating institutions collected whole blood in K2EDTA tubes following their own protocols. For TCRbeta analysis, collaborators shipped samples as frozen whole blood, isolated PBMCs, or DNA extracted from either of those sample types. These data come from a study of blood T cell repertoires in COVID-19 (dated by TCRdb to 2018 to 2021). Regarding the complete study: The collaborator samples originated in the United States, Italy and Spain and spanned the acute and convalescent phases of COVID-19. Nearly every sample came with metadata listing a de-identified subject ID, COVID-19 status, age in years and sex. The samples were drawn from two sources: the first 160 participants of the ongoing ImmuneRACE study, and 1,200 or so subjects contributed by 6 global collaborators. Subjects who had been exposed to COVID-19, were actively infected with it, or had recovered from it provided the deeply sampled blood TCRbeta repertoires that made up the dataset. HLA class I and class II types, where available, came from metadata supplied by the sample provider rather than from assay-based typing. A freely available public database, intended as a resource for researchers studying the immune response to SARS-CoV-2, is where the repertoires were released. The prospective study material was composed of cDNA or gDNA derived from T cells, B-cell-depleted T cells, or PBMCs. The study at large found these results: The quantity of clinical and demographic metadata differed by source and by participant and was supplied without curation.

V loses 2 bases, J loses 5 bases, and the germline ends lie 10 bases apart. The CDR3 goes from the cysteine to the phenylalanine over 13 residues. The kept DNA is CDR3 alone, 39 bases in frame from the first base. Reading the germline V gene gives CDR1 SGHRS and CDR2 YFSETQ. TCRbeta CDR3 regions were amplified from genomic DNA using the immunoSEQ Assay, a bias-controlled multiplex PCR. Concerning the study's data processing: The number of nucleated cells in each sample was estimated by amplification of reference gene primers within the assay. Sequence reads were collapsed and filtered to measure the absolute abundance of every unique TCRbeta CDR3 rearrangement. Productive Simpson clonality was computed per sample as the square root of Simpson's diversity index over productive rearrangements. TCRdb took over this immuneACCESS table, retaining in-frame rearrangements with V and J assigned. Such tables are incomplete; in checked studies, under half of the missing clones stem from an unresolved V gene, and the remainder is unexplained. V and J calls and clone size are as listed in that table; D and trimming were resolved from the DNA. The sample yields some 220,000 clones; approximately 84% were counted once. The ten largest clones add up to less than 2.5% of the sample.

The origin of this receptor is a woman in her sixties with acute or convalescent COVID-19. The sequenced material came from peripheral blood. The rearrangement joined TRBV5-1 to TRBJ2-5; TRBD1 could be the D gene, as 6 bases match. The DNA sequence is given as TGCGCCAGCAGCTTTACAGGGTTGGAGACCCAGTACTTC. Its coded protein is CASSFTGLETQYF.